This T cell receptor (beta chain) appears in the sequencing data of a study of blood T cell repertoires in COVID-19. Study details: Sample material is recorded as cDNA or gDNA derived from T cells, B-cell-depleted T cells, or PBMCs.

The table came from immunoSEQ multiplex PCR; TCRdb's copy has only in-frame clones and leaves some out. There are roughly 80,000 clones in the sample; over 80% occur only once, and 25% to 35% lies in the top ten. CDR1 and CDR2 (germline): LGHDT, YNNKEL (reference sequence). This CDR3 has 17 amino acids. Trimming at V came to 2 bases and at J to 5 bases, leaving 14 bases not matched to a gene. The sample consisted of peripheral blood. The receptor was isolated from a woman older than 75 with acute or convalescent COVID-19. V and J are TRBV3-1 (or the pseudogene TRBV3-2) and TRBJ2-5; TRBD2 matches at 7 bases. CDR3 in amino acids: CASSQWGRGRRLETQYF. Written as DNA, the CDR3 is TGTGCCAGCAGCCAATGGGGCCGCGGGAGAAGGCTGGAGACCCAGTACTTC.